The present TCR beta chain was sequenced within a study of shared clonotypes between healthy human individuals. Researchers ran the assay at a deep level. Libraries were prepared by immunoSEQ multiplex PCR; TCRdb keeps only in-frame clonotypes and omits some of them. The sample consists of just over 2,000,000 clones, 85% to 95% of them appearing once. As concerns this clone: No antigen is known for it.

Study-level points and caveats: Relative to memory subsets, naive subsets generally showed larger estimated richness. The four-donor shared clonotypes exceeded non-shared clonotypes in generation probability, with non-shared ones scoring lower.

V dropped 6 bases and J dropped 3 bases, with 12 bases sitting between them. The V gene's germline CDR1 is LNHDA and CDR2 SQIVND (reference sequence). This CDR3 is 13 amino acids long. The gene calls are TRBV19 and TRBJ2-7; weak D call: TRBD1 (6 bases). The source of this sequence is a man between 18 and 29 years old in good health. Input material: naive CD4+ T cells sorted from blood. Subset here: CD45RA+ positively selected. As DNA, the CDR3 is TGTGCCAGTAGACAGGGCCCGGGCTACGAGCAGTACTTC. Translating gives CASRQGPGYEQYF.